This entry is about one T cell receptor beta chain. The sample is drawn from a study of blood T cell repertoires in COVID-19. Study-wide context: PBMCs, B-cell-depleted T cells, or T cells provided the cDNA or gDNA that made up the material.

The study drew participants aged about 18 to 89 years from approximately 23 US areas. In the source study's methods: Nucleated cell number was recorded as an estimate derived from reference gene primer amplification. Method: immunoSEQ multiplex PCR; TCRdb's copy keeps in-frame clones and lacks some. V and J calls and clone size come straight from that table; D and trimming were deduced from the DNA. In the table there are 320,000 or so clones, roughly 87% of which are singletons. V lost 5 bases to trimming and J lost 0 bases, with 16 bases between them. The CDR3 spans 16 residues. Germline CDR1 SGHTA, CDR2 FQGNSA.

The chain uses TRBV7-2 and TRBJ1-2; D gene unclear. The sample consisted of PBMCs or T cells enriched from blood (not recorded which). The clonotype was recovered from a woman aged 25 to 39 who had recovered from COVID-19. DNA of the CDR3: TGTGCCAGCAGCCTCGTCCCGGCGGGAGCTAACTATGGCTACACCTTC. Protein: CASSLVPAGANYGYTF.